This T cell receptor (beta chain) was captured in a study of graft-versus-host responses after intestinal transplantation. About the study: All of the recipients had induction that used anti-thymocyte globulin, then tacrolimus and steroids for around three years.

Assay used: immunoSEQ multiplex PCR; TCRdb lists only in-frame clones, some missing. The sample lists about 45,000 clones, 91% occurring once. The length of the CDR3 is 16 residues. V was clipped by 6 bases and J by 7 bases; unmatched bases: 15. Germline CDR1 is SNHLY and CDR2 is FYNNEI. V is TRBV2 and J is TRBJ2-1; 7 bases are a match to TRBD1. The source of this sequence is a human patient who received an intestinal transplant, so some T cells may come from the graft donor. The sequencing here drew on PBMCs, taken 524 days after transplant. The CDR3 DNA reads TGTGCCAGCAGCGGACAGGTCACGCCACCAGAGAATGAGCAGTTCTTC. Translating gives CASSGQVTPPENEQFF.